This TCR beta chain was identified during a study of blood T cell repertoires in COVID-19 (dated by TCRdb to the early 2020s). Broadly, across the study: Samples from collaborators originated in the United States, Italy and Spain and spanned both the acute and convalescent phases of COVID-19. The material from the prospective study consisted of cDNA or gDNA derived from T cells, B-cell-depleted T cells, or PBMCs. The dataset comprised deeply sampled blood TCRbeta repertoires from subjects exposed to, actively infected with, or recovered from COVID-19. The repertoires were made available in a free public database intended to serve as a resource for research on the immune response to SARS-CoV-2. The samples were drawn from the first 160 participants of the ongoing ImmuneRACE study and from under 1,500 subjects provided by 6 global collaborators. Sample metadata almost always included a de-identified subject ID, COVID-19 status, age in years and sex. HLA class I and class II types, where available, came from metadata supplied by the sample provider rather than from assay-based typing. Study-wide conclusions, independent of this receptor: The amount of clinical and demographic metadata varied by source and participant and was provided uncurated.

Comments on this clone: It lacks a known antigen. There are no base qualities to consult, and no much larger clone falls within one base.

In Seattle, one collaborating source enrolled patients while the infection was active and tracked those patients longitudinally over the course of disease. Whole blood was collected in K2EDTA tubes by collaborating institutions according to the institutions' own protocols. For TCRbeta analysis, collaborator samples were shipped as frozen whole blood, as isolated PBMCs, or as DNA extracted from either sample type. TCRbeta CDR3 regions were amplified from genomic DNA by means of the immunoSEQ Assay, a bias-controlled multiplex PCR. The study's processing was this. Within the assay, amplification of reference gene primers was used to estimate how many nucleated cells each sample contained. To quantify the absolute abundance of each unique TCRbeta CDR3 rearrangement, sequence reads were collapsed and filtered. For each sample, productive Simpson clonality was calculated as the square root of Simpson's diversity index across productive rearrangements. What TCRdb holds here is the immuneACCESS table cut down to in-frame rearrangements. Part of the clones is not present; checked against another copy, under half of the missing clones reflect an unresolved V gene, and the others are unexplained. From that table come the V and J calls and clone size; the DNA was used to work out D and trimming. The sample table contains approximately 89,000 clones; only one count was recorded for 65% to 85% of them. The ten largest clones capture roughly 6.3% of the sample.

The germline V gene gives CDR1 as SGHNT and CDR2 as YENEEA. The CDR3 contains 15 residues, cysteine and phenylalanine counted. The CDR3 DNA has 45 bases and is translated from base 1. Clipping removes 4 bases from V and 8 bases from J, with 8 as the unmatched junction base count. The clonotype comes from a man aged 70 or older with COVID-19, enrolled during active disease. Input material: peripheral blood. In this chain, TRBV11-3 is recombined with TRBJ2-1; 10 central nucleotides agree with TRBD2. The nucleotide sequence reads as follows: TGTGCCAGCAGCTGGACTAGCGGCCCTAGCTATGAGCAGTTCTTC. It translates as CASSWTSGPSYEQFF.